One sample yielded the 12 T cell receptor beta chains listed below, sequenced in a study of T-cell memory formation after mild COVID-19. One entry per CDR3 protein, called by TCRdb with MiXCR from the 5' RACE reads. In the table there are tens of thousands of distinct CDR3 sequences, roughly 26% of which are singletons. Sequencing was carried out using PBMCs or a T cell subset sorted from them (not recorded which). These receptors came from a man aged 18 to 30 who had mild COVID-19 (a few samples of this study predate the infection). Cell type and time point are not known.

As DNA, the CDR3 is TGTGCCAGCAGCTTAGGAGCGAACACTGAAGCTTTCTTT. This codes for CASSLGANTEAFF. V is TRBV7-9 and J is TRBJ1-1; D not resolved. This CDR3 region has 13 residues. The V gene lost 1 base and the J gene lost 1 base, with 4 bases spanning the gap. Germline V CDR1 and CDR2: SEHNR, FQNEAQ (reference sequence).

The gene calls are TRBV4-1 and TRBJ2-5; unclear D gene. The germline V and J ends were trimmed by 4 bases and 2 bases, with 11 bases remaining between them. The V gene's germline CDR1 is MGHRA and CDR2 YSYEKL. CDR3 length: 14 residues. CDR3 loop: CASSPRGWQETQYF. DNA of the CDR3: TGCGCCAGCAGCCCCCGCGGCTGGCAAGAGACCCAGTACTTC.

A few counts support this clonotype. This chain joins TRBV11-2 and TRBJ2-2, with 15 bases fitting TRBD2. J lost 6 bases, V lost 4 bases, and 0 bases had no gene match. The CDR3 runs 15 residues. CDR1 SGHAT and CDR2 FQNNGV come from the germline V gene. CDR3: CASSWTSGGAGELFF. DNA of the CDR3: TGTGCCAGCAGCTGGACTAGCGGGGGGGCCGGGGAGCTGTTTTTT.

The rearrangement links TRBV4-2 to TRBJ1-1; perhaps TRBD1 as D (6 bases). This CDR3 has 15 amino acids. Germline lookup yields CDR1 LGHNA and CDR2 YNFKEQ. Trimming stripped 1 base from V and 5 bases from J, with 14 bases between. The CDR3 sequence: CASSQGERGRTEAFF. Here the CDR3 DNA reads TGTGCCAGCAGCCAAGGGGAAAGGGGGAGGACTGAAGCTTTCTTT.

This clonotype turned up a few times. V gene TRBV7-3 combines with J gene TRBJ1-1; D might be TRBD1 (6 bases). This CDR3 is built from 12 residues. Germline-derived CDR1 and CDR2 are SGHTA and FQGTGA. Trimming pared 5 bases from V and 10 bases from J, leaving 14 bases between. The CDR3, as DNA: TGTGCCAGCAGCCCCCAGGGGACGGTAGCTTTCTTT. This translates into CASSPQGTVAFF.

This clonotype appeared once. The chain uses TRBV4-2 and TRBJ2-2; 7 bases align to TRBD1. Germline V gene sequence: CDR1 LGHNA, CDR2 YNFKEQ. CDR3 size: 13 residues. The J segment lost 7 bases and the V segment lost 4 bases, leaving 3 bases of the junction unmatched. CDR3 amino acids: CASSPYRGGELFF. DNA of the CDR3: TGTGCCAGCAGCCCGTACAGGGGCGGGGAGCTGTTTTTT.

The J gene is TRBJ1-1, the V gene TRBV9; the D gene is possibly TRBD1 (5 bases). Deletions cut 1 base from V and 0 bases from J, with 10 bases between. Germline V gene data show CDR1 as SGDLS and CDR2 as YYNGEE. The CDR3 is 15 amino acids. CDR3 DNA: TGTGCCAGCAGCGTAACTCAGGGCTTGAACACTGAAGCTTTCTTT. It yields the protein CASSVTQGLNTEAFF.

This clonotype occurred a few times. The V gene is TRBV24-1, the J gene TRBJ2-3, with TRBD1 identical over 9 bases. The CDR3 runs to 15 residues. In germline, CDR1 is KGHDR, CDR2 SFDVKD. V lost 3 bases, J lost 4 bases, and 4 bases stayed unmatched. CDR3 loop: CATSDGTGLADTQYF. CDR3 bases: TGTGCCACCAGTGATGGGACAGGGTTGGCAGATACGCAGTATTTT.

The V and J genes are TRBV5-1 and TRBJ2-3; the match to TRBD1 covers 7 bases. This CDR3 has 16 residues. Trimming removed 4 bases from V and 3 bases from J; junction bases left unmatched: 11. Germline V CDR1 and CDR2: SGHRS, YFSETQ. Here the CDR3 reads CASSMTGLSLTDTQYF. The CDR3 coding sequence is TGCGCCAGCAGCATGACAGGGCTGAGTTTAACAGATACGCAGTATTTT.

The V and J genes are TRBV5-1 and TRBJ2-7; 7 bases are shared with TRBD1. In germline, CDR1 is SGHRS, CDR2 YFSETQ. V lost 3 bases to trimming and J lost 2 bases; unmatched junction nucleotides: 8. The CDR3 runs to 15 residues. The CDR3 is CASSSPGQLPYEQYF. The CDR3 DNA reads TGCGCCAGCAGCTCCCCGGGACAGCTCCCCTACGAGCAGTACTTC.

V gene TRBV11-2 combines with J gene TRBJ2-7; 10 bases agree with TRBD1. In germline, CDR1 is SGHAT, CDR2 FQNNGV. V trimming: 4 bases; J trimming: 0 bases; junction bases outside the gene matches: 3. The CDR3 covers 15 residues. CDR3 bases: TGTGCCAGCAGCTACGGGACAGGGGTCTCCTACGAGCAGTACTTC. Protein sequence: CASSYGTGVSYEQYF.

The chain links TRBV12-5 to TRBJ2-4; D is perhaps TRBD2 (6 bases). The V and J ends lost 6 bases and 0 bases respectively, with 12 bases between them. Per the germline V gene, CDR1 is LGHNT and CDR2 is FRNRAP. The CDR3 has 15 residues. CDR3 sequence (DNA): TGTGCTAGTGGGTATGGGGAGGAAGCCAAAAACATTCAGTACTTC. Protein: CASGYGEEAKNIQYF.